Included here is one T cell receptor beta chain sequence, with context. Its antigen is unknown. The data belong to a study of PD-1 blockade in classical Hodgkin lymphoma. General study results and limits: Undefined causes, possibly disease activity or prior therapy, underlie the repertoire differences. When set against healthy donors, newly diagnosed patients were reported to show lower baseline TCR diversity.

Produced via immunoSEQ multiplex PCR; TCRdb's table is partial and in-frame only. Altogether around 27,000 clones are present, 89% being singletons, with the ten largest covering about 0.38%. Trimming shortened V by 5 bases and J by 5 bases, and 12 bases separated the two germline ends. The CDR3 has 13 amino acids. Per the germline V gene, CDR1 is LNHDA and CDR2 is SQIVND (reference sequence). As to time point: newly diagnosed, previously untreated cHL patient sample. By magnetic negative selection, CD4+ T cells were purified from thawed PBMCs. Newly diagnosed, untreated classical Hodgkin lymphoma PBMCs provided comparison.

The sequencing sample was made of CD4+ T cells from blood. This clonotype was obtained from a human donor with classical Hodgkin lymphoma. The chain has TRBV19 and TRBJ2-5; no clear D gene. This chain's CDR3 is CASSGVLQETQYF. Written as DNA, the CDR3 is TGTGCCAGTAGTGGAGTCTTACAGGAGACCCAGTACTTC. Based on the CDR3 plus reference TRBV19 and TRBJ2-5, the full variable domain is DGGITQSPKYLFRKEGQNVTLSCEQNLNHDAMYWYRQDPGQGLRLIYYSQIVNDFQKGDIAEGYSVSREKKESFPLTVTSAQKNPTAFYLCASSGVLQETQYFGPGTRLLVL.